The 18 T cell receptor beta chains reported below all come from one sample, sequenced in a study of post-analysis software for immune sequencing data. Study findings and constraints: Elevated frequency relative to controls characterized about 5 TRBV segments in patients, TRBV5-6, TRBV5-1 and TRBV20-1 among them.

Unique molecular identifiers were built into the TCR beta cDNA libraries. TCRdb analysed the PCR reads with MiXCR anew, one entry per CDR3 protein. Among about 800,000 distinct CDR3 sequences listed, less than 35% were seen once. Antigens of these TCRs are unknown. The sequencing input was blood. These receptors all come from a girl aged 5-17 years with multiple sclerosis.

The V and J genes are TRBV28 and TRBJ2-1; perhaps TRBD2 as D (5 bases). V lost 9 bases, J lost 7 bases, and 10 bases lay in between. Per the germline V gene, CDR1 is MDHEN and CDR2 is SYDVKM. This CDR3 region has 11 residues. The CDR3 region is CASEEENEQFF. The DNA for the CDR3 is TGTGCCAGTGAGGAGGAGAATGAGCAGTTCTTC.

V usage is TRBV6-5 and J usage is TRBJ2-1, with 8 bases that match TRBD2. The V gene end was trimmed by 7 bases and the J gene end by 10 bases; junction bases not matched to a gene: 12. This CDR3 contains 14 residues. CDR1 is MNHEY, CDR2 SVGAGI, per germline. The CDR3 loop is CASNSGTRRAEQFF. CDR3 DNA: TGTGCCAGCAATTCCGGGACTAGGAGGGCAGAGCAGTTCTTC.

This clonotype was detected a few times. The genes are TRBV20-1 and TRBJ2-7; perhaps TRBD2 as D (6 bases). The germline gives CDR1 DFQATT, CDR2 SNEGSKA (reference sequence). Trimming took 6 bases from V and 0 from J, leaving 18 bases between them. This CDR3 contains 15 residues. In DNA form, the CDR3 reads TGCAGTGCACGTCAATGGAACGGGGGCTCCTACGAGCAGTACTTC. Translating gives CSARQWNGGSYEQYF.

The CDR3 protein is CAISGETRGPQHF. The CDR3 DNA follows: TGTGCCATCAGCGGCGAGACGCGGGGACCCCAGCATTTT. V and J are TRBV10-3 and TRBJ1-5; unclear D gene. CDR3 length equals 13 residues. The germline V gene encodes CDR1 ENHRY and CDR2 SYGVKD. V lost 6 bases to trimming and J lost 10 bases, with 16 bases between them.

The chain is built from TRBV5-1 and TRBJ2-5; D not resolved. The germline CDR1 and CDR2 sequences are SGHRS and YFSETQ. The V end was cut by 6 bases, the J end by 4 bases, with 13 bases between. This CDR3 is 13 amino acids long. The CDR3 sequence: CASTFDRAETQYF. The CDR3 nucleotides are TGCGCCAGCACCTTCGACCGGGCAGAGACCCAGTACTTC.

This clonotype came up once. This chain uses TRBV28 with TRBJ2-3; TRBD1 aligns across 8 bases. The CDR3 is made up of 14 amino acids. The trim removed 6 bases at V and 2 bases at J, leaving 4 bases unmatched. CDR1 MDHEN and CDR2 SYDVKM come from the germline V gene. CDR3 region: CASRRQGNTDTQYF. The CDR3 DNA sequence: TGTGCCAGCAGGAGACAGGGGAACACAGATACGCAGTATTTT. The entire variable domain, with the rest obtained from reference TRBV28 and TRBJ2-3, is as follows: DVKVTQSSRYLVKRTGEKVFLECVQDMDHENMFWYRQDPGLGLRLIYFSYDVKMKEKGDIPEGYSVSREKKERFSLILESASTNQTSMYLCASRRQGNTDTQYFGPGTRLTVL.

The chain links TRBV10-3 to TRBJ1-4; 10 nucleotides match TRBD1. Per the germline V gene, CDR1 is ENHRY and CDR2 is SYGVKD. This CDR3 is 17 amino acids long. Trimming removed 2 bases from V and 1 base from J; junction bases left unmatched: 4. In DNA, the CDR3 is TGTGCCATCAGTGAGGGGACAGGGGCAGGAACTAATGAAAAACTGTTTTTT. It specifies CAISEGTGAGTNEKLFF.

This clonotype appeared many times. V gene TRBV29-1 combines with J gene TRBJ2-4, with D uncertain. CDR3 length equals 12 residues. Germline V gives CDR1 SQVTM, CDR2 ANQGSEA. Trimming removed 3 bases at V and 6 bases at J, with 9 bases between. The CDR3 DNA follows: TGCAGCGTTGAGAGTGAGAGAAACATTCAGTACTTC. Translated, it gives CSVESERNIQYF.

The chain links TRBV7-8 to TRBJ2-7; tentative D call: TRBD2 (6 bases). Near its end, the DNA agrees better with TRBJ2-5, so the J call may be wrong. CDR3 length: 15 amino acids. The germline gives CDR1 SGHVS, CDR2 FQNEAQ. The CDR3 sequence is CASSPDTTSRETQYF. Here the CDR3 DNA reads TGTGCCAGCAGCCCTGACACTACTAGCAGGGAGACCCAGTACTTC.

CDR3 sequence: CASSLHRVGGNEQFF. The CDR3 bases are TGTGCCAGCAGTTTACACAGGGTGGGGGGCAATGAGCAGTTCTTC. The chain couples TRBV6-2 or TRBV6-3 to TRBJ2-1; D is possibly TRBD1 or TRBD2 (6 bases each). Germline CDR1 reads MNHEY; CDR2 reads SVGEGT. CDR3 length: 15 amino acids. V lost 4 bases to trimming and J lost 6 bases, with 16 bases between them.

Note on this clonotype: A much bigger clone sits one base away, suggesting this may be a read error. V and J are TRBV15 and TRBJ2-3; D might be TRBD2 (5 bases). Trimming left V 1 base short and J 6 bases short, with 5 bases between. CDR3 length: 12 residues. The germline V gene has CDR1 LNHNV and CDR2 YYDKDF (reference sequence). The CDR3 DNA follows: TGTGCCACCAGCAGAGCGGGGGATACGCAGTATTTT. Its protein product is CATSRAGDTQYF. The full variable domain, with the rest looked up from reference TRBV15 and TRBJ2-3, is DAMVIQNPRYQVTQFGKPVTLSCSQTLNHNVMYWYQQKSSQAPKLLFHYYDKDFNNEADTPDNFQSRRPNTSFCFLDIRSPGLGDTAMYLCATSRAGDTQYFGPGTRLTVL.

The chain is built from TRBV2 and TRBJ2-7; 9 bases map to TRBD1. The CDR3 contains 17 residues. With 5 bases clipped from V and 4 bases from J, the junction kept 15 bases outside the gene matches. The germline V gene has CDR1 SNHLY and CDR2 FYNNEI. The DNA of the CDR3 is TGTGCCAGCAGTTTCAAAATGGGACAGGGCCTGGAATACGAGCAGTACTTC. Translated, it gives CASSFKMGQGLEYEQYF.

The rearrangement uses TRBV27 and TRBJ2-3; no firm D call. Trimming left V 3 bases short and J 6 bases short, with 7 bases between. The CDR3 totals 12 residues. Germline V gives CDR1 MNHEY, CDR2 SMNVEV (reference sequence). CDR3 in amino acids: CASSFIRDTQYF. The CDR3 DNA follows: TGTGCCAGCAGTTTCATTAGGGATACGCAGTATTTT.

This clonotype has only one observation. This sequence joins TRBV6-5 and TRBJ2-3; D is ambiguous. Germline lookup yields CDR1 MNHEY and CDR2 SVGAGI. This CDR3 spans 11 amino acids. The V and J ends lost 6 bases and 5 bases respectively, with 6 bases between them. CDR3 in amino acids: CASSGEDTQYF. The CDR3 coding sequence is TGTGCCAGCAGCGGAGAAGATACGCAGTATTTT.

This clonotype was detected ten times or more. CDR3 loop: CASSLAGPDTQYF. CDR3 DNA: TGCGCCAGCAGCTTGGCCGGTCCAGATACGCAGTATTTT. V gene TRBV5-1 combines with J gene TRBJ2-3; D unclear. V was cut by 0 bases and J by 4 bases, with 6 bases left in between. CDR1 and CDR2 from the germline V gene are SGHRS and YFSETQ. The CDR3 consists of 13 residues.

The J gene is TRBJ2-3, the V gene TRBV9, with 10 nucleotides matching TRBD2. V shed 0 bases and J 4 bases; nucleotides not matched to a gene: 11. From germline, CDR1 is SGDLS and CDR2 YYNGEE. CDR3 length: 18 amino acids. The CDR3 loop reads CASSVGASGSVGADTQYF. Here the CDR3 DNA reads TGTGCCAGCAGCGTAGGGGCTAGCGGGAGCGTTGGGGCAGATACGCAGTATTTT.

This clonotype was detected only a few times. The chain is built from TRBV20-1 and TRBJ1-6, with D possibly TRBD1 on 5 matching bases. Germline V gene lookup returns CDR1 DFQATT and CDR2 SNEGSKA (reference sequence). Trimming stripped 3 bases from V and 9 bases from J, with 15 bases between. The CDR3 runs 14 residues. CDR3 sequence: CSARLGDSASPLHF. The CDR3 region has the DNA TGCAGTGCTAGGCTTGGGGACTCTGCTTCACCCCTCCACTTT.

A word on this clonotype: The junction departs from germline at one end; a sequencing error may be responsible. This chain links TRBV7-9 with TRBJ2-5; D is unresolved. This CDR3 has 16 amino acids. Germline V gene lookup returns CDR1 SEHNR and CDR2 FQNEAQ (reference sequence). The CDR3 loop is CASSLVIDGLQEIQYF. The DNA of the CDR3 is TGTGCCAGCAGCTTAGTCATTGACGGGTTGCAAGAGATCCAGTACTTC.